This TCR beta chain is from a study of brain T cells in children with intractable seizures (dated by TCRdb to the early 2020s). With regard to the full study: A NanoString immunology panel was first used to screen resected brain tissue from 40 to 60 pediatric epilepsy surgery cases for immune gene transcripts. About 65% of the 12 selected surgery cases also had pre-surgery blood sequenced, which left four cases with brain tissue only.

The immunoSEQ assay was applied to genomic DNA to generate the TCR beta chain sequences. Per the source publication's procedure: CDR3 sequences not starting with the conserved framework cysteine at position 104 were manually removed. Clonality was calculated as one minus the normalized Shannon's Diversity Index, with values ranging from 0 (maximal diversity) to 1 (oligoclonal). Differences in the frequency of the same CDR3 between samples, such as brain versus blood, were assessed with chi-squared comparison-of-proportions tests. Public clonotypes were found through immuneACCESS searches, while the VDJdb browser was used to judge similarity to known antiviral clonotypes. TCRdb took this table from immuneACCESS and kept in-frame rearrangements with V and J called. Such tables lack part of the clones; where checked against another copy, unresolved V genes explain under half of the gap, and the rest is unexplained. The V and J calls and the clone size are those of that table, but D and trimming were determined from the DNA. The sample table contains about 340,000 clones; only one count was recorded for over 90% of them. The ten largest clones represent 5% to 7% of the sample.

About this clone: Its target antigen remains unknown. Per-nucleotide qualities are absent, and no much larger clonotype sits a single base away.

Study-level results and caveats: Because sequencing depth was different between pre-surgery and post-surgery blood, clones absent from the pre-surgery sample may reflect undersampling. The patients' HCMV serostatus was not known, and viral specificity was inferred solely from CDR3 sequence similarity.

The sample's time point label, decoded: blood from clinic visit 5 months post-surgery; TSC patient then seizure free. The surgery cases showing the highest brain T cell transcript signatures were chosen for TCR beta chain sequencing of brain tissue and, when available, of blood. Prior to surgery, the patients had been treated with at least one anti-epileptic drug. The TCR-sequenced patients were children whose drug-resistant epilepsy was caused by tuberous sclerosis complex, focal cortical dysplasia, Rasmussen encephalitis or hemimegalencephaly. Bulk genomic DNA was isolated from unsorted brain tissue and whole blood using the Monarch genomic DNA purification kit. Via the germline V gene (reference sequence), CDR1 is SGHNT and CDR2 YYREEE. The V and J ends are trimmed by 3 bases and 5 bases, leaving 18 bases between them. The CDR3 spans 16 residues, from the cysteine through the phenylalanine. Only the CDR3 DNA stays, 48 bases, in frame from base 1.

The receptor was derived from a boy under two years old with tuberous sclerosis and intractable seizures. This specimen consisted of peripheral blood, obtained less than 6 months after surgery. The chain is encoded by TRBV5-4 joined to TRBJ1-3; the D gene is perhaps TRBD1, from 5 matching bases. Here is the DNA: TGTGCCAGCAGCTGGAAAAACGGGACCCACAGAAACACCATATATTTT. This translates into CASSWKNGTHRNTIYF.